This TCR beta chain was retrieved from a study of control samples from healthy donors and cancer patients. TCRdb's table, derived via immunoSEQ multiplex PCR, lists solely in-frame clones and lacks some. The table lists 120,000 or so clones, more than 75% of them singletons. Per the germline V gene, CDR1 is LGHNA and CDR2 is YSLEER. With V trimmed by 2 bases and J by 1 base, 4 bases remained unmatched. The CDR3 length is 15 residues. What was sequenced was blood. This TCR was recovered from a man between 18 and 29 years old in good health. J is TRBJ2-7 and V is TRBV4-3; 8 nucleotides agree with TRBD2. Here the CDR3 reads CASSQHTSGSYEQYF. CDR3 DNA: TGCGCCAGCAGCCAACACACTAGCGGATCCTACGAGCAGTACTTC.